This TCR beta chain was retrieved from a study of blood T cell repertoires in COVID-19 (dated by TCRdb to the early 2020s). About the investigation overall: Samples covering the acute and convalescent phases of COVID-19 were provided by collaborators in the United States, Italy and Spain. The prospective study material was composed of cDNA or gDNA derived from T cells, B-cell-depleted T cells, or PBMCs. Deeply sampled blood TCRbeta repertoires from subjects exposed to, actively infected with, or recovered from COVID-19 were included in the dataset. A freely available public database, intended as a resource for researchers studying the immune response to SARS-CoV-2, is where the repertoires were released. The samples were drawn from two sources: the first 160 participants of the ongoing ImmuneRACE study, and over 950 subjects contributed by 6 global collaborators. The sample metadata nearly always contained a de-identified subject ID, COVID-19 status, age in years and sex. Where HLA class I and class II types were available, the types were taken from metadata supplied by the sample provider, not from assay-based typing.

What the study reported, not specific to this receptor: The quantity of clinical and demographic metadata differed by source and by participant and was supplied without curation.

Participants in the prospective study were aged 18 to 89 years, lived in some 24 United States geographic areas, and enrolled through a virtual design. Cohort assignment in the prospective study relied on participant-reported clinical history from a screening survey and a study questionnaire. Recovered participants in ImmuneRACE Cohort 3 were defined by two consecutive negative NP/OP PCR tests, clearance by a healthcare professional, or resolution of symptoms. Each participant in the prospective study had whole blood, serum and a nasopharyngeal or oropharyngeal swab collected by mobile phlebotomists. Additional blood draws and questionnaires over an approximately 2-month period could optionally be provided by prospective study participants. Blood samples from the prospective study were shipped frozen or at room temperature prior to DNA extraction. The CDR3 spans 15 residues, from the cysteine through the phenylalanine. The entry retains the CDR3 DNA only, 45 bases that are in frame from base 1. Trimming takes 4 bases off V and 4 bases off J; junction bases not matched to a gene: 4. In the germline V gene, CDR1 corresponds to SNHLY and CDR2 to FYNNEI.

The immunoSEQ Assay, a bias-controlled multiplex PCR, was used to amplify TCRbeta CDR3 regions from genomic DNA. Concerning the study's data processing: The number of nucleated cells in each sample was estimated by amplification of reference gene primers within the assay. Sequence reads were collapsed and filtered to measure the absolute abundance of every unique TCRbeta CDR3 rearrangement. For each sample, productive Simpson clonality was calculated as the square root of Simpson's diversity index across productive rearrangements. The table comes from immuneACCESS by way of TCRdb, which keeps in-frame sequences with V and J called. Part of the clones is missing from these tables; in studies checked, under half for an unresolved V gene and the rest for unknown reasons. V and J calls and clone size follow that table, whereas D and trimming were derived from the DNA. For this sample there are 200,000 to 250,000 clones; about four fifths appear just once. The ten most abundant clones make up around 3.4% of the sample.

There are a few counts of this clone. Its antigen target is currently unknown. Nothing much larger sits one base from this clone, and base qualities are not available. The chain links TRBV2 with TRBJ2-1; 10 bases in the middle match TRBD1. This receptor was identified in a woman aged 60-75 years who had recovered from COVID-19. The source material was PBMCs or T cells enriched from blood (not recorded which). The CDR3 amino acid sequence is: CASSGTGGGYNEQFF. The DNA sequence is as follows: TGTGCCAGCAGTGGGACAGGGGGGGGGTACAATGAGCAGTTCTTC.